Listed below are T cell receptor beta chains from one sample, sequenced in a study of blood T cell repertoires in COVID-19. Repertoires were generated with immunoSEQ multiplex PCR, while TCRdb's copy carries only in-frame clones and drops some. Of 250,000 to 300,000 clones listed, about 90% were seen once; the top ten hold about an eighth. Sequenced input: peripheral blood. These receptors originate from a woman younger than 45 with COVID-19, enrolled during active disease. Both conserved end residues are part of each CDR3. The D gene is left open where the match is weak. Expanded clones get a size class; other rows say once, few or many, or leave the size out.

v_call	d_call	j_call	clone_size	cdr3_nt	cdr3_aa
TRBV25-1	-	TRBJ1-1	-	TGTGCCAGCAGTGAACCGCGAGCGGGAGGAACTGAAGCTTTCTTT	CASSEPRAGGTEAFF
TRBV14	-	TRBJ2-5	-	TGTGCCAGCAGCCGACAGCATGAAGGGCAAGAGACCCAGTACTTC	CASSRQHEGQETQYF
TRBV11-2	TRBD1	TRBJ2-1	-	TGTGCCGTCGGACAGGGGGCAGGCAATGAGCAGTTCTTC	CAVGQGAGNEQFF
TRBV21-1	-	TRBJ2-1	-	TGTGCCAGCAGCAAAGTGAACAGGGTAACTGTCGATGAGCAGTTCTTC	CASSKVNRVTVDEQFF
TRBV7-8	TRBD1	TRBJ1-1	-	TGTGCCAGCAGCTTAGCCAGGGGGCCGGCTACTGAAGCTTTCTTT	CASSLARGPATEAFF
TRBV7-8	TRBD1	TRBJ2-7	-	TGTGCCGGGGGGACAGGGGGCGAGCAGTACTTC	CAGGTGGEQYF
TRBV14	TRBD1	TRBJ1-1	-	TGTGCCAGCAGCCACTGGACAGGGGAGGGATTGAGCACTGAAGCTTTCTTT	CASSHWTGEGLSTEAFF
TRBV18	-	TRBJ2-7	-	TGTGCCAGCTCACCATCTATATCAGGGGGGTCCTACGAGCAGTACTTC	CASSPSISGGSYEQYF
TRBV9	TRBD2	TRBJ2-3	once	TGTGCCAGCAGCCCCCGATATAGCGGGGGTTCTAGCACAGATACGCAGTATTTT	CASSPRYSGGSSTDTQYF
TRBV7-2	-	TRBJ1-5	-	TGTGCCAGCAGCCATCCAAATCAGCCCCAGCATTTT	CASSHPNQPQHF
TRBV11-2	-	TRBJ1-1	-	TGTGCCAGCAGACACTTCGGGGGGCGTAAGGGGCAGGACACTGAAGCTTTCTTT	CASRHFGGRKGQDTEAFF
TRBV18	TRBD1	TRBJ1-1	-	TGTGCCAGCTCAACAGGGGGCTCGGGAAACATTGAAGCTTTCTTT	CASSTGGSGNIEAFF
TRBV4-1	TRBD1	TRBJ1-2	-	TGCGCCAGCAGCCAAGCCACCTCAACAGGGGCGGAGGGTGGCTACACCTTC	CASSQATSTGAEGGYTF
TRBV28	-	TRBJ2-7	-	TGTGCCAGCAGTCCGTATTCGTTCCATCCGGACGAGCAGTACTTC	CASSPYSFHPDEQYF
TRBV7-9	-	TRBJ1-5	-	TGTGCCAGCAGCTTCGGTAGCAATCAGCCCCAGCATTTT	CASSFGSNQPQHF
TRBV25-1	TRBD1	TRBJ1-1	once	TGTGCCAGCAGTAAAACGACAGGGGTCAATCAAGCTTTCTTT	CASSKTTGVNQAFF
TRBV4-1	-	TRBJ2-2	-	TGCGCCAGCAGCCAAGATCGAACTAGCACTCCCGGGGAGCTGTTTTTT	CASSQDRTSTPGELFF
TRBV20-1	-	TRBJ1-2	few	TGCAGTGCTAGTGGGGGGGGCAACTATGGCTACACCTTC	CSASGGGNYGYTF
TRBV5-6	TRBD2	TRBJ2-5	-	TGTGCCAGCAGCTTGTTAGCGGGGGGTAGGGAGACCCAGTACTTC	CASSLLAGGRETQYF
TRBV13	TRBD2	TRBJ2-7	-	TGTGCCAGCTCACCCACACTAGCGGGGGCCTACGAGCAGTACTTC	CASSPTLAGAYEQYF
TRBV5-1	-	TRBJ2-1	-	TGCGCCAGCAGCATAGACAGACCCCTCAATGAGCAGTTCTTC	CASSIDRPLNEQFF
TRBV19	-	TRBJ1-5	few	TGTGCCAGTAGTAACCACAATCAGGTCTCGGAGCCCCAGCATTTT	CASSNHNQVSEPQHF
TRBV5-1	-	TRBJ2-5	-	TGCGCCAGCAGCTTAACCGGGTCCCAAGAGACCCAGTACTTC	CASSLTGSQETQYF
TRBV6-1	TRBD1	TRBJ1-5	many	TGTGCCAGCAGTGATGGACAGGGCAGGACTCAGCCCCAGCATTTT	CASSDGQGRTQPQHF
TRBV19	TRBD1	TRBJ1-1	once	TGTGCCAGTAGTGATATGGACAGGGGGTGGCCGAACACTGAAGCTTTCTTT	CASSDMDRGWPNTEAFF
TRBV19	-	TRBJ1-2	-	TGTGCCAGTAGTCCGGGACTCCACTATGGCTACACCTTC	CASSPGLHYGYTF
TRBV7-9	-	TRBJ1-1	-	TGTGCCAGCAGCTCGGGGACACAAACGACTGAAGCTTTCTTT	CASSSGTQTTEAFF